This is a list of T cell receptor beta chains from one sample in a study of blood T cell repertoires in COVID-19. The protocol was immunoSEQ multiplex PCR, while the TCRdb copy is restricted to in-frame clones and leaves out a portion. The sample gives under 35,000 clones, 80% to 90% of which show up once; 11% to 15% is in the top ten. Sample: peripheral blood. The receptors shown here come from a man aged 60 to 69 with active COVID-19. Both conserved end residues are part of each CDR3. Fields, in order: V gene, clone size, CDR3 protein. Clone sizes are given selectively: once, few, many, or a class where the clone is expanded.

>TRBV29-1|NA
CSLRTGFGEAFF
>TRBV2|once
CASSEDRGRNIGYTF
>TRBV28|NA
CASSFGGFGTGELFF
>TRBV19|few
CASSSALRTYEQYF
>TRBV5-1|NA
CASRKSTSADTQYF
>TRBV4-1|NA
CASSPKTSMNTEAFF
>TRBV5-1|NA
CASSSGQGAETQYF
>TRBV15|NA
CATSSVRGRSSSASNEKLFF
>TRBV18|NA
CASSPGLAGVREQYF
>TRBV5-1|NA
CASSFQGWASGNEQFF
>TRBV7-9|NA
CASSLAGTGGRYEQYF
>TRBV3-1/TRBV3-2|NA
CASSQGQTGRGYTF
>TRBV28|once
CASRATSAYWDEQFF
>TRBV20-1|NA
CSASPQRGTGGGKAGQYF
>TRBV25-1|NA
CASSGDRITDTQYF
>TRBV10-3|NA
CAISEWAGGATDTQYF
>TRBV5-1|NA
CASTPGGAGANVLTF
>TRBV3-1/TRBV3-2|once
CASITRTSGNPQETQYF
>TRBV3-1/TRBV3-2|NA
CASSGRLGNGEQFF
>TRBV2|NA
CASRLGTGYFYEQFF
>TRBV10-2|once
CASSESRQGAYNEQFF
>TRBV18|few
CASSGRGSSYEQYF
>TRBV7-9|once
CASSLGLAGTDTQYF
>TRBV19|NA
CAIGGTGRGNTEAFF
>TRBV28|NA
CASSLGGGGGTYEQYF
>TRBV18|once
CASSPQGIGSGANVLTF
>TRBV2|NA
CASSEMRLAGVLEQFF
>TRBV4-1|medium-sized
CASSQEGLAAQETQYF
>TRBV5-4|NA
CASSLGDYYNEQFF
>TRBV2|NA
CASSEATGRGGEQFF
>TRBV28|NA
CASRGGVLEAFF
>TRBV28|NA
CASSFSRLWTGELFF
>TRBV10-2|NA
CASRLTSGRADTQYF
>TRBV2|once
CASSERAGWSYGYTF
>TRBV5-6|NA
CASSLPPGASITGELFF
>TRBV7-8|NA
CASSPGTDRYGYTF
>TRBV7-8|once
CASSQTLAGGGETQYF
>TRBV27|NA
CASSLGQIPYEQYF
>TRBV7-9|NA
CASSLGTSGNYEQYF
>TRBV4-1|NA
CASSHPLAASPSYEQYF
>TRBV7-9|once
CASSFWVGLAADTQYF
>TRBV19|NA
CASSPGGLSNEQFF
>TRBV10-2|once
CASSGGLVSGELFF
>TRBV11-2|NA
CASSLGQGSNSPLHF
>TRBV7-8|NA
CASSSDQGSGSNQPQHF
>TRBV3-1/TRBV3-2|NA
CASSPRGATSGNTIYF
>TRBV27|NA
CASSPIDRAGKLFF
>TRBV5-4|NA
CASSAHGEFYNEQFF
>TRBV7-2|NA
CASSLALGQLAETQYF
>TRBV2|NA
CASSNIVYEQYF
>TRBV3-1/TRBV3-2|NA
CASSQATTGKNTEAFF
>TRBV19|NA
CASSDRVSYEQYF
>TRBV24-1|NA
CATSDSGTGFNQPQHF
>TRBV11-3|NA
CASSPDLGTPPLF
>TRBV28|NA
CASRAPWGPIGTEQFF